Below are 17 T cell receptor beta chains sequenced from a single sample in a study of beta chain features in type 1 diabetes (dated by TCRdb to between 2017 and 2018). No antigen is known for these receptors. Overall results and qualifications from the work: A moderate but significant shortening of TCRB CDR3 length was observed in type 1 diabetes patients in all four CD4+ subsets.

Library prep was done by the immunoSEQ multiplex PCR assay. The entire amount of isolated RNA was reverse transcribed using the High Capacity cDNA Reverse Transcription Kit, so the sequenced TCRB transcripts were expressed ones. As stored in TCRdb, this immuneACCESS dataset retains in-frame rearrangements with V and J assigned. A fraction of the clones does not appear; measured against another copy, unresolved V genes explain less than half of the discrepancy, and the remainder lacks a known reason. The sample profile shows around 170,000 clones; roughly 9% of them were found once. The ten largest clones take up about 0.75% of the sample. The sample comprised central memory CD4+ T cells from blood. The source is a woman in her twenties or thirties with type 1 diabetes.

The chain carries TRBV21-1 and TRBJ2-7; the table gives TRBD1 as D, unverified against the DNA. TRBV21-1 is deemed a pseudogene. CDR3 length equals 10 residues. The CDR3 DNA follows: TGTGCCAGCAGCAACCCCTACTCAGGGTTC. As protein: CASSNPYSGF.

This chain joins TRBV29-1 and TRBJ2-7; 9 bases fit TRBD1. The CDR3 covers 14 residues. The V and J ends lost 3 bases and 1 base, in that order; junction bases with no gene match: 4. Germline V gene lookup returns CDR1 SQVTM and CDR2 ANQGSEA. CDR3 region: CSVEAGTGSYEQYF. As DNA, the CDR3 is TGCAGCGTTGAGGCCGGGACAGGGTCCTACGAGCAGTACTTC.

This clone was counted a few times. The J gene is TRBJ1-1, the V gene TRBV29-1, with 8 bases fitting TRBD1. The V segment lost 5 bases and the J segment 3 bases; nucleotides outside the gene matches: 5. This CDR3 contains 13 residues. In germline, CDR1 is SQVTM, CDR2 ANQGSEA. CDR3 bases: TGCAGCGTTCGGACAGGGTTGGACACTGAAGCTTTCTTT. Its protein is CSVRTGLDTEAFF. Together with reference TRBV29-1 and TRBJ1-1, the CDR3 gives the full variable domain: SAVISQKPSRDICQRGTSLTIQCQVDSQVTMMFWYRQQPGQSLTLIATANQGSEATYESGFVIDKFPISRPNLTFSTLTVSNMSPEDSSIYLCSVRTGLDTEAFFGQGTRLTVV.

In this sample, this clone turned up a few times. Written as DNA, the CDR3 is TGCGCCAGCAGCTTAAGGGGACAGGGCTACGAGCAGTACTTC. Translating gives CASSLRGQGYEQYF. The genes are TRBV5-1 and TRBJ2-7; TRBD1 agrees at 9 bases. V lost 2 bases to trimming and J lost 3 bases; unmatched junction nucleotides: 3. The germline gives CDR1 SGHRS, CDR2 YFSETQ. The CDR3 length is 14 residues.

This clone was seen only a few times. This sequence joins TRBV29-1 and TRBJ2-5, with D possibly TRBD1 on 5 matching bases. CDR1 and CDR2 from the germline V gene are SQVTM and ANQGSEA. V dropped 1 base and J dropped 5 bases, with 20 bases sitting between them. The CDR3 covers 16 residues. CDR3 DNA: TGCAGCGTTGAAGTGGTAACAGGCACGCGCAGGGAGACCCAGTACTTC. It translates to CSVEVVTGTRRETQYF.

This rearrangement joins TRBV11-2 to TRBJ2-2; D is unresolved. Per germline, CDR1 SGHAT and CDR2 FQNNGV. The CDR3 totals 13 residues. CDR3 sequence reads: CGSSPTNTGELFF. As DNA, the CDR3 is TGTGGTAGCAGTCCCACGAACACCGGGGAGCTGTTTTTT.

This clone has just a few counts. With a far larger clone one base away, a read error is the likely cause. The CDR3 nucleotides are TGTGCCAGCAGCCAGGGGGACAGGGGATACGAGCAGTACTTC. It codes for CASSQGDRGYEQYF. The V call is TRBV4-2, the J call TRBJ2-7, with 10 bases aligning to TRBD1. The J segment lost 4 bases and the V segment lost 3 bases, leaving 3 bases of the junction unmatched. Germline CDR1 reads LGHNA; CDR2 reads YNFKEQ. The CDR3 is 14 residues long.

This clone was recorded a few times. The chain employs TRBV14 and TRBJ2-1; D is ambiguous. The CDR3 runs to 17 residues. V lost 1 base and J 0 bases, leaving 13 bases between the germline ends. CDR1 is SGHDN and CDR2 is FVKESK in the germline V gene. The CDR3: CASSQGLSTFSYNEQFF. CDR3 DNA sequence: TGTGCCAGCAGCCAAGGACTGTCAACCTTCTCCTACAATGAGCAGTTCTTC.

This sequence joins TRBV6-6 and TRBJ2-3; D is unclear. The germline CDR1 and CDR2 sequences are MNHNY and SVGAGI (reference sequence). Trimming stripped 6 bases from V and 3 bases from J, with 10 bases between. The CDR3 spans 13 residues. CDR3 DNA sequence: TGTGCCAGCAGGCCGACACGGACAGATACGCAGTATTTT. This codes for CASRPTRTDTQYF.

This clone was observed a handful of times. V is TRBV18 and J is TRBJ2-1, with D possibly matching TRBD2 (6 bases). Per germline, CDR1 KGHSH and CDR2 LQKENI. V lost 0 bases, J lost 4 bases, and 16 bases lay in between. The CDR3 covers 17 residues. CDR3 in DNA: TGTGCCAGCTCACCACCAGGGGTGGGCGGGGATTACAATGAGCAGTTCTTC. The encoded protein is CASSPPGVGGDYNEQFF.

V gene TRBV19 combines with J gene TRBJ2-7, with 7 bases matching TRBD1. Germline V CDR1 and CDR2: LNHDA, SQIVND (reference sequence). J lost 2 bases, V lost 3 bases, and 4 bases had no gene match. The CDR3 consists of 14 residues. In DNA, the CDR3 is TGTGCCAGTAGTATGGGACAGATGACCTACGAGCAGTACTTC. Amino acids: CASSMGQMTYEQYF. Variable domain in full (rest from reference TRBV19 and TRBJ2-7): DGGITQSPKYLFRKEGQNVTLSCEQNLNHDAMYWYRQDPGQGLRLIYYSQIVNDFQKGDIAEGYSVSREKKESFPLTVTSAQKNPTAFYLCASSMGQMTYEQYFGPGTRLTVT.

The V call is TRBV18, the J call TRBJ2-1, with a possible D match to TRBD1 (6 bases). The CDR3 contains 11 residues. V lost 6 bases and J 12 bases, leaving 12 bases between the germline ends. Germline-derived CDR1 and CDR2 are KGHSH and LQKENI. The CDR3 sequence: CASSNRDAQFF. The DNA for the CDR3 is TGTGCCAGCTCGAACAGGGATGCGCAGTTCTTC.

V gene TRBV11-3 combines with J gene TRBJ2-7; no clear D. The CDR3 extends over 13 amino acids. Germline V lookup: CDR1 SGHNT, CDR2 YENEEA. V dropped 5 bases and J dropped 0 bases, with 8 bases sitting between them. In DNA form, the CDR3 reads TGTGCCAGCAGCAGCAGGTTCTCCTACGAGCAGTACTTC. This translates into CASSSRFSYEQYF.

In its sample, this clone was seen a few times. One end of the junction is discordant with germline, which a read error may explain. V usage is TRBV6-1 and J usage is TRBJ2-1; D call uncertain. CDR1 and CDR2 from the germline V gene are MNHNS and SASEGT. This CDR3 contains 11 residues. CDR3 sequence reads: CASSSFNEQFF. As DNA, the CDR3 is TGTGCCAGCAGTTCCTTCAATGAGCAGTTCTTC.

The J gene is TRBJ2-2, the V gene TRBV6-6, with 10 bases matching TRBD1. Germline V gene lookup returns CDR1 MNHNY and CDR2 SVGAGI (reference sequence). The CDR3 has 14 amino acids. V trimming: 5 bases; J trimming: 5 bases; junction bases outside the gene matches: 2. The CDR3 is CASSAGQGTGELFF. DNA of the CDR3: TGTGCCAGCAGTGCGGGACAGGGGACCGGGGAGCTGTTTTTT.

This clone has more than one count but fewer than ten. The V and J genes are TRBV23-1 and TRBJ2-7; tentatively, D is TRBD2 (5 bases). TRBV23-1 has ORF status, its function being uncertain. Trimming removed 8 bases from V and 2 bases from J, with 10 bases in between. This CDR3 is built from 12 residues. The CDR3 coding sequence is TGCGCCAGCGGCGGGTCCACCTACGAGCAGTACTTC. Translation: CASGGSTYEQYF.

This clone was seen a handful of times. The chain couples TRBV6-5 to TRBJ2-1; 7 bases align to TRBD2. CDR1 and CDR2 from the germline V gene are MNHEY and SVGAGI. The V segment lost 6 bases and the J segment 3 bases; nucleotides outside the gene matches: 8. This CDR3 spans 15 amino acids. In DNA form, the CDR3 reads TGTGCCAGCAGAATACGGGCTAGCGGCTACAATGAGCAGTTCTTC. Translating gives CASRIRASGYNEQFF.